The sequence of this T cell receptor (beta chain) was determined in a study of T cells in Graves' hyperthyroidism and ophthalmopathy (dated by TCRdb to the late 2010s). Turning to the overall study: Peripheral blood samples were taken at initial diagnosis, before any treatment was given. A discovery cohort of approximately 100 patients, roughly 45 with Graves' ophthalmopathy and about 58 with stable Graves' hyperthyroidism, was used to find distinguishing TCR V-J signatures. Prospective prediction of ophthalmopathy was tested in an independent validation cohort consisting of under 20 hyperthyroidism patients and 15 or so patients who later progressed to ophthalmopathy. The 100 or so discovery patients were divided at random into training and test sets in a 7:3 ratio. The study also compared thyroid tissue and blood T-cell repertoires from a handful of Graves' hyperthyroidism patients. After sampling, hyperthyroidism patients received methimazole starting at 30 mg daily, and ophthalmopathy patients received high-dose intravenous methylprednisolone. TCR Vbeta CDR3 sequencing of 135 peripheral blood samples (under 45 ophthalmopathy, roughly 72 hyperthyroidism and around 17 progressor patients) is reported in the paper.

The sample holds many counts of this clonotype. The antigen this receptor binds is unknown. It has no much larger one-base neighbor in the sample; base qualities were not kept. The TCR beta CDR3 regions were amplified from RNA transcripts. The TCR CDR3 was subjected to a first round of RT-PCR using the HTBI primer set and the Qiagen OneStep RT-PCR kit. A second multiplex PCR round built the libraries, followed by size selection and purification. The libraries were sequenced on an Illumina HiSeq2000 using paired-end 100 bp reads. The authors processed their data as follows. SOAPnuke was used to process the raw data, throwing out any read that contained adapters or uncalled bases, had a mean Phred below 15, or lacked an exact constant-primer or identifier match. High-quality paired reads were merged with COPE v1.2.5, and unique nucleotide sequences were defined as clonotypes. Clonotypes were aligned to IMGT TRBV, TRBD and TRBJ reference segments using MiTCR v1.1. The analysis included only V-J combinations with a frequency above 0.0001, which together covered about 99% of the repertoires. A TCS score was defined as the ratio between F50 (clonal expansion) and ExV (chaos), using BLOSUM62-based TCRdist between CDR3 peptides within each V-J. Welch's t-statistics and random forest reduced some 510 V-J features to about 12, which were used in a naive Bayes classifier (R e1071). The Morisita-Horn index was used to measure how similar the thyroid and blood repertoires were. TCRdb reprocessed the public reads (quality trimming at Q25 with fastp, clone calling with MiXCR) and kept in-frame beta chains. Rows merge per CDR3 protein into single entries with the most common DNA and genes. TCRdb's processing, not the authors', yielded these V and J calls. The sample contains 600,000 to 700,000 distinct CDR3 sequences, around 15% of them found a single time. The ten largest make up 3.5% to 4.5% of the sample.

Ophthalmopathy patients had moderately to severely active disease, Clinical Activity Score of at least 3, NOSPECS grade of at least 4, and duration under 3 months. Any patient with an uncontrolled infection, another autoimmune disease, pregnancy or lactation was excluded. Diagnoses were established on the basis of clinical symptoms, serum thyroxine and TRAb, thyroid ultrasound, and orbital computed tomography. PBMCs were isolated from roughly 10 ml of fresh peripheral blood by Ficoll-Paque density gradient centrifugation. Trizol reagent was used to extract total RNA, and RNA quality was then checked on an Agilent 2100 Bioanalyzer. Broad study findings and their caveats: Sample size was not statistically predetermined, and blinding of investigators to group allocation was not performed. Blood samples also contained most of the expanded thyroid clonotypes (frequency above 0.001), which suggests that blood repertoires may reflect thyroid immune responses. In validation, the model predicted progression to ophthalmopathy with 55% to 71% sensitivity and approximately 78% specificity, a median of approximately 6.5 months before onset. A 13 V-J signature model separated ophthalmopathy from stable hyperthyroidism, with over 85% sensitivity and 81% to 82% specificity in cross-validation and 80%/75% in testing.

The CDR3, from cysteine to phenylalanine, totals 16 residues. The sequence is cut down to CDR3 DNA, 48 bases in frame from base 1. The germline V gene specifies MDHEN as CDR1 and SYDVKM as CDR2. V is reduced by 6 bases and J by 0 bases, leaving a spacing of 15 bases between them. The sequencing input was blood. This TCR was recovered from a woman in her thirties or forties with Graves' ophthalmopathy. The V and J genes are TRBV28 and TRBJ2-4, with a tentative D call of TRBD1 or TRBD2, each matching 5 bases. This receptor has the CDR3 CASSPGDALAKNIQYF. The bases read TGTGCCAGCAGCCCTGGGGACGCCTTAGCCAAAAACATTCAGTACTTC.